Presented here are 3 T cell receptor beta chains from one specimen sequenced in a study of shared clonotypes between healthy human individuals. The method was immunoSEQ multiplex PCR; TCRdb's version includes in-frame clones alone and lacks a portion of them. This sample has around 940,000 clones; over 60% occur once, and the top ten carry about 1.5%. The sequenced sample was memory CD4+ T cells sorted from blood. Described subset: CD45RA-negative fraction. The receptors come from a man younger than 35 in good health.

This clone was counted a few times. This chain uses TRBV7-8 with TRBJ1-6; 7 nucleotides agree with TRBD1. This CDR3 has 13 residues. Germline V lookup: CDR1 SGHVS, CDR2 FQNEAQ. Trimming removed 5 bases from V and 7 bases from J; junction bases left unmatched: 2. The CDR3 DNA reads TGTGCCAGCAGCACAGGGGCGAATTCACCCCTCCACTTT. This gives the protein CASSTGANSPLHF.

The chain is built from TRBV6-6 and TRBJ1-6; no firm D call. The CDR3 spans 16 residues. Germline V lookup: CDR1 MNHNY, CDR2 SVGAGI (reference sequence). Trimming took 6 bases from V and 10 from J, leaving 22 bases between them. Written as DNA, the CDR3 is TGTGCCAGCAGCAATCCAGGCGAGGGAAAGAGGTCACCCCTCCACTTT. Protein product: CASSNPGEGKRSPLHF.

This clone was recorded only once. J is TRBJ1-6 and V is TRBV5-1; D is perhaps TRBD1 (6 bases). The CDR3 has 15 amino acids. The V end was cut by 4 bases, the J end by 9 bases, with 17 bases between. Germline CDR1 and CDR2: SGHRS and YFSETQ. The CDR3 DNA follows: TGCGCCAGCAGCGATACAGGGAGTGAGGGTTCACCCCTCCACTTT. As protein: CASSDTGSEGSPLHF.